This T cell receptor (beta chain) was captured in a study of T cell responses to AZD1222 COVID-19 vaccine. The repertoire was sequenced with immunoSEQ multiplex PCR; TCRdb's copy has only in-frame clones and lacks some. The sample has approximately 160,000 clones, roughly 87% seen once; the top ten hold 2% to 3%. Study-wide points: Spike-specific TCRs gained breadth and depth after people received two AZD1222 doses. The reported proportion of spike-specific TCRs targeting unmutated variant regions was nearly half. There were mostly white British donors and more females than males, and clonal diversity was possibly underestimated.

This CDR3 has 15 amino acids. Per germline, CDR1 SNHLY and CDR2 FYNNEI. Between the trimmed V and J ends, which lost 6 bases and 1 base, there was a span of 13 bases. This clone has a handful of counts. Antigen specificity is unknown. The V call is TRBV2, the J call TRBJ1-3; weak D call: TRBD1 (6 bases). This clonotype was obtained from an adult in good health. The starting material was peripheral blood, obtained on day 0 of AZD1222 vaccination. CDR3 coding DNA: TGTGCCAGCAGCTCCGCGGGGGCTTCTGGAAACACCATATATTTT. This translates into CASSSAGASGNTIYF. The variable domain in full, completed from reference TRBV2 and TRBJ1-3, reads EPEVTQTPSHQVTQMGQEVILRCVPISNHLYFYWYRQILGQKVEFLVSFYNNEISEKSEIFDDQFSVERPDGSNFTLKIRSTKLEDSAMYFCASSSAGASGNTIYFGEGSWLTVV.